The clone carrying this TCR beta chain was counted a few times. The antigen is unknown. This entry belongs to a study of cytomegalovirus exposure and HLA in healthy donors. Points from the study as a whole: In a later analysis, the majority of CMV-associated beta chains seemingly showed HLA restriction. A missense variant in DCLRE1C was later tied to TCR beta V- and J-gene trimming.

V was clipped by 2 bases and J by 5 bases; unmatched bases: 7. Germline CDR1 reads PRHDT; CDR2 reads FYEKMQ (reference sequence). The CDR3 loop spans 16 amino acids. These donors, healthy bone marrow donors, were studied. Amplification used 60 Vbeta primers and 13 Jbeta primers. Under the authors' procedure: Later analysis identified 80 million to 90 million unique TCR beta chains, about 10 million shared. Generated by immunoSEQ multiplex PCR, the TCRdb table keeps only in-frame clones and is missing some. V and J calls and clone size are as listed in that table; D and trimming were resolved from the DNA. This repertoire shows approximately 210,000 clones, 60% to 80% found once; its top ten account for 1.5% to 2%.

V is TRBV13 and J is TRBJ2-5, with 11 nucleotides matching TRBD1. The receptor was isolated from a male donor in good health and CMV-seronegative. Sequencing was done on a sample of PBMCs. For the CDR3, the DNA is TGTGCCAGCAGCTTAAGTGGGACAGGGGGAACGGAGACCCAGTACTTC. It encodes CASSLSGTGGTETQYF.